The T cell receptor beta chain under discussion was sequenced for a study of blood T cell repertoires in COVID-19. The wider study: Sites in the United States, Italy and Spain provided acute and convalescent COVID-19 samples.

CDR3 length: 13 residues. V shed 5 bases and J shed 9 bases, with 14 bases lying between them. Germline V CDR1 and CDR2: WNHNN, SYGVQD (reference sequence). The table came from immunoSEQ multiplex PCR; TCRdb's copy has only in-frame clones and leaves some out. This repertoire shows under 250,000 clones, more than 70% found once; its top ten account for about 9%. This chain joins TRBV10-1 and TRBJ2-1, with a tentative D call TRBD2 (6 bases). This clonotype was obtained from a middle-aged man with active or convalescent COVID-19. The specimen sequenced was peripheral blood. CDR3 nucleotides: TGCGCCAGCAGTCCGCGGGACCCTGGTGAGCAGTTCTTC. The encoded protein is CASSPRDPGEQFF.